What follows are 7 T cell receptor beta chains derived from one specimen sequenced in a study of T cell changes during pregnancy in multiple sclerosis. Clones were sequenced by immunoSEQ multiplex PCR, and TCRdb holds only the in-frame ones, with some missing. Among about 51,000 clones listed, around 92% were seen once. The sample was CD4+ T cells from peripheral blood mononuclear cells, taken in the third trimester of pregnancy. The receptors stem from a female donor with multiple sclerosis, enrolled in a pregnancy study.

The rearrangement uses TRBV19 and TRBJ1-3; D gene uncertain. CDR1 is LNHDA and CDR2 is SQIVND in the germline V gene (reference sequence). Trimming shortened V by 6 bases and J by 0 bases, and 9 bases separated the two germline ends. CDR3 length equals 14 residues. The CDR3 is CASRAGSSGNTIYF. The CDR3 DNA follows: TGTGCCAGTAGGGCAGGTTCCTCTGGAAACACCATATATTTT.

The chain is built from TRBV5-1 and TRBJ2-2; 12 positions agree with TRBD1. Germline V lookup: CDR1 SGHRS, CDR2 YFSETQ. The CDR3 covers 19 residues. With V trimmed by 3 bases and J by 4 bases, 13 bases remained unmatched. In DNA, the CDR3 is TGCGCCAGCAGCTCCCCCCGGGACAGGGGGCTTTGGGTCACCGGGGAGCTGTTTTTT. Translation: CASSSPRDRGLWVTGELFF.

This clone has only one observation. The gene calls are TRBV6-5 and TRBJ2-3; tentative D call: TRBD1 (5 bases). The CDR3 covers 13 residues. V was cut by 5 bases and J by 7 bases, with 13 bases left in between. Germline V CDR1 and CDR2: MNHEY, SVGAGI. The CDR3 DNA reads as TGTGCCAGCAGTGGAAACCAGGGAAATACGCAGTATTTT. Protein sequence: CASSGNQGNTQYF.

The genes are TRBV7-9 and TRBJ2-1, with 8 bases aligning to TRBD1. CDR1 is SEHNR, CDR2 FQNEAQ, per germline (reference sequence). This CDR3 spans 15 amino acids. Trimming removed 6 bases from V and 0 bases from J; junction bases left unmatched: 4. The CDR3 reads CASRADRGSYNEQFF. The DNA of the CDR3 is TGTGCCAGCAGGGCTGACAGGGGCTCCTACAATGAGCAGTTCTTC. Using reference TRBV7-9 and TRBJ2-1 for the parts outside the CDR3, the full variable domain is DTGVSQNPRHKITKRGQNVTFRCDPISEHNRLYWYRQTLGQGPEFLTYFQNEAQLEKSRLLSDRFSAERPKGSFSTLEIQRTEQGDSAMYLCASRADRGSYNEQFFGPGTRLTVL.

The rearrangement uses TRBV10-1 and TRBJ2-3, with 8 nucleotides matching TRBD1. After removal of 2 bases from V and 4 bases from J, the junction contained 5 bases not matched to a gene. This CDR3 region has 15 residues. Germline CDR1 reads WNHNN; CDR2 reads SYGVQD (reference sequence). CDR3 DNA sequence: TGCGCCAGCAGTGAGCCCGGACAGGGTCCAGATACGCAGTATTTT. Its protein is CASSEPGQGPDTQYF.

The V and J genes are TRBV27 and TRBJ2-7, with D unresolved. V lost 5 bases and J lost 4, with 12 bases in between. The CDR3 is 13 residues long. The germline V gene has CDR1 MNHEY and CDR2 SMNVEV (reference sequence). CDR3 region: CASSTRFEYEQYF. The CDR3 DNA follows: TGTGCCAGCAGTACCCGCTTTGAGTACGAGCAGTACTTC.

This chain links TRBV7-9 with TRBJ1-2, with TRBD1 identical over 7 bases. The germline V gene encodes CDR1 SEHNR and CDR2 FQNEAQ (reference sequence). The CDR3 covers 12 residues. J lost 8 bases, V lost 7 bases, and 7 bases had no gene match. The CDR3, as DNA: TGTGCCAGCACCCGGGACAGTGGGGGCTACACCTTC. Its translation is CASTRDSGGYTF. The full variable domain, with the rest looked up from reference TRBV7-9 and TRBJ1-2, is DTGVSQNPRHKITKRGQNVTFRCDPISEHNRLYWYRQTLGQGPEFLTYFQNEAQLEKSRLLSDRFSAERPKGSFSTLEIQRTEQGDSAMYLCASTRDSGGYTFGSGTRLTVV.